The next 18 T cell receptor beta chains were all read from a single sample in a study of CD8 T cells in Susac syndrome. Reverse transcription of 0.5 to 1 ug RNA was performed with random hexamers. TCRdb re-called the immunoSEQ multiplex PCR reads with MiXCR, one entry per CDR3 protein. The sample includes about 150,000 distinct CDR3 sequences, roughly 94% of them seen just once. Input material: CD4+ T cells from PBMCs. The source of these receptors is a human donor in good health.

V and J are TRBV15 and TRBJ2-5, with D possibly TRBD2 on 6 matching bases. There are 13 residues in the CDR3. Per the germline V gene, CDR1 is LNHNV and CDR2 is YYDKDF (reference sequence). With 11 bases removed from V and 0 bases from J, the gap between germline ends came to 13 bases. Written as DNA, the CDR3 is TGTGCCTCTCAACGGGGGTACCAAGAGACCCAGTACTTC. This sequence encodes CASQRGYQETQYF.

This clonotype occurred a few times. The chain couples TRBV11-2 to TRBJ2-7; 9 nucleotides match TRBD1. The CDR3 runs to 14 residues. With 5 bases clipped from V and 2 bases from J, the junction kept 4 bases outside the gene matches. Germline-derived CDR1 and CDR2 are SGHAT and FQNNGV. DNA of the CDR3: TGTGCCAGCAGCCCCTGGACAGGGGCCTACGAGCAGTACTTC. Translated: CASSPWTGAYEQYF.

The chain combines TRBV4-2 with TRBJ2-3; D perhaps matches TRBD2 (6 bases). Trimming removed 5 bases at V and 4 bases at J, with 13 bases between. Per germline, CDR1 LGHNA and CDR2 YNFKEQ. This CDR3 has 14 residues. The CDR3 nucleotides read TGTGCCAGCAGCGGAGGGAGCGCTGCAGATACGCAGTATTTT. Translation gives CASSGGSAADTQYF.

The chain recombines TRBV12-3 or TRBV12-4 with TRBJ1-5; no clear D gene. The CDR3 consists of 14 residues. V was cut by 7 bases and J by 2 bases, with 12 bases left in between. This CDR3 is CASTFYLGNQPQHF. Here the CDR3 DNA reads TGTGCCAGCACCTTTTACTTGGGCAATCAGCCCCAGCATTTT.

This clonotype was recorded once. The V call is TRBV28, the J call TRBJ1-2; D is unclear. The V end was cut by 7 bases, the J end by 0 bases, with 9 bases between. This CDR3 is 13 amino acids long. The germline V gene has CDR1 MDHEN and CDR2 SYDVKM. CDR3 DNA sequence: TGTGCCAGCACCGACCGGCCTAACTATGGCTACACCTTC. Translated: CASTDRPNYGYTF.

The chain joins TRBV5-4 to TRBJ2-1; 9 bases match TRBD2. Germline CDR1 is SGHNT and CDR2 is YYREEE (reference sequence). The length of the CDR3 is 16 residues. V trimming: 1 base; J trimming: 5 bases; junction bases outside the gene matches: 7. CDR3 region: CASSLSTSGFHNEQFF. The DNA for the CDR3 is TGTGCCAGCAGCTTGTCCACTAGCGGGTTCCACAATGAGCAGTTCTTC.

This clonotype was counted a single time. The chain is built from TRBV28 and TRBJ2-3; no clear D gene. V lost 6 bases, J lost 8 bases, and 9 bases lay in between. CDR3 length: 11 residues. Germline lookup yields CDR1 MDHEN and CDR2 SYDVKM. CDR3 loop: CASSLSRTQYF. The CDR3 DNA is TGTGCCAGCAGCCTCTCACGTACGCAGTATTTT.

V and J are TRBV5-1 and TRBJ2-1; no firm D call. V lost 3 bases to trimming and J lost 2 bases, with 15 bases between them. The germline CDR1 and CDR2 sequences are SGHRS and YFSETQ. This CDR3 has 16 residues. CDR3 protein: CASSSSVGIPYNEQFF. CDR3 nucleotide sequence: TGCGCCAGCAGCTCCTCGGTAGGTATCCCCTACAATGAGCAGTTCTTC.

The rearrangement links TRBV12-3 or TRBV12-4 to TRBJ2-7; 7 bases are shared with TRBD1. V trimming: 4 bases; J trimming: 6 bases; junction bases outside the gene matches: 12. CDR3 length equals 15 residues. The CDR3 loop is CASSYQTGRVSEQYF. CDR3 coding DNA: TGTGCCAGCAGTTACCAGACAGGGAGAGTTAGCGAGCAGTACTTC.

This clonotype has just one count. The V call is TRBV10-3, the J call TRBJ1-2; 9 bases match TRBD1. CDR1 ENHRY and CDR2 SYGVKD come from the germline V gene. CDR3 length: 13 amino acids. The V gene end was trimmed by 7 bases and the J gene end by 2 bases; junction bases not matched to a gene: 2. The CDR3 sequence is CAITTGGNYGYTF. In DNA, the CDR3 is TGTGCCATCACGACAGGGGGAAACTATGGCTACACCTTC.

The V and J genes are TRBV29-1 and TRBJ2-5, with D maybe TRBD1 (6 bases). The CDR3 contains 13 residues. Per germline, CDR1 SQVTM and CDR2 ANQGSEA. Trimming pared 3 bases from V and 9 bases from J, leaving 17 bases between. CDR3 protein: CSVDLGALSAQYF. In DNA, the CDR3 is TGCAGCGTTGACTTGGGGGCCCTGTCGGCCCAGTACTTC.

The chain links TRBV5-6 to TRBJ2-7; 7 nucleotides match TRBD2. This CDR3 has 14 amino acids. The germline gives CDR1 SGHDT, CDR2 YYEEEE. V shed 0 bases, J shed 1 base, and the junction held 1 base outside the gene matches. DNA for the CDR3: TGTGCCAGCAGCTTGGCTAGCGGTTCCTACGAGCAGTACTTC. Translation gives CASSLASGSYEQYF.

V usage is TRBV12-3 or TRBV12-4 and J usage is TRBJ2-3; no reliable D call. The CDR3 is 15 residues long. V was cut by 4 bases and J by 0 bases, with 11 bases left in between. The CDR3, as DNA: TGTGCCAGCAGTTACAGCAGTTTCAGCACAGATACGCAGTATTTT. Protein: CASSYSSFSTDTQYF.

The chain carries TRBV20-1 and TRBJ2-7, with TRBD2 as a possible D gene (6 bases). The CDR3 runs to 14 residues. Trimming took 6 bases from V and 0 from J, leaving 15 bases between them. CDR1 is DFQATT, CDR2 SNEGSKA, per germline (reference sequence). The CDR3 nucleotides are TGCAGTGCCCCGACGGGAGTATTCTCCTACGAGCAGTACTTC. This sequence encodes CSAPTGVFSYEQYF.

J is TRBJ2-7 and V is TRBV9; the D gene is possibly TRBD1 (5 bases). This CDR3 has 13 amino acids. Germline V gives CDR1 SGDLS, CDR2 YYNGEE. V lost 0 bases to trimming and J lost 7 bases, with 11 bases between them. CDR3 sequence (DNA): TGTGCCAGCAGCGTAGAGGGGATGAGGGAGCAGTACTTC. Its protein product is CASSVEGMREQYF.

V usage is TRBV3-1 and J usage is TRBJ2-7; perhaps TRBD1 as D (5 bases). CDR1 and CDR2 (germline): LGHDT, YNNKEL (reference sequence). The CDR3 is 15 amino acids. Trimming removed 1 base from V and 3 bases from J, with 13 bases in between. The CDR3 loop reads CASSQAIPQGYEQYF. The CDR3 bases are TGTGCCAGCAGCCAAGCCATCCCCCAGGGCTACGAGCAGTACTTC.

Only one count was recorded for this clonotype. The CDR3 nucleotides read TGCGCCAGCAGCCAAATTGTGCTCCCGGTGGATACGCAGTATTTT. This sequence encodes CASSQIVLPVDTQYF. The rearrangement joins TRBV4-1 to TRBJ2-3; D gene ambiguous. This CDR3 region has 15 residues. The germline V and J ends were trimmed by 2 bases and 6 bases, with 15 bases remaining between them. Germline V CDR1 and CDR2: MGHRA, YSYEKL.

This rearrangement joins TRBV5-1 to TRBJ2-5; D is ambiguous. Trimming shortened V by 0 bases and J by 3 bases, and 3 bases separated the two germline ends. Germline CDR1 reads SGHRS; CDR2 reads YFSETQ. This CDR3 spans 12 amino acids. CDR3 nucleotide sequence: TGCGCCAGCAGCTTGGAGGAAGAGACCCAGTACTTC. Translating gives CASSLEEETQYF.